Following are 14 T cell receptor beta chains from one sample sequenced in a study of CD8+CD57+ T cells in acquired aplastic anemia. Genomic DNA, serving as template, underwent TCR beta VDJ and CDR3 profiling. TCRdb independently ran MiXCR on the reads; one entry per CDR3 protein. Seen here are roughly 80,000 distinct CDR3 sequences, over 35% observed once, and the top ten hold approximately 62%. The sequencing input was sorted CD4+, CD8+, or CD8+CD57+ T cells (not recorded which) from PBMCs. The receptor set was obtained from a human donor in good health, serving as a control.

This sequence joins TRBV20-1 and TRBJ2-2; 10 positions agree with TRBD2. The CDR3 is made up of 16 amino acids. CDR1 is DFQATT and CDR2 is SNEGSKA in the germline V gene (reference sequence). V lost 6 bases to trimming and J lost 5 bases; unmatched junction nucleotides: 12. The CDR3 bases are TGCAGTGCCAGGGCTAGCGGGGGAAATTGGACCGGGGAGCTGTTTTTT. Amino acids: CSARASGGNWTGELFF.

This chain uses TRBV25-1 with TRBJ2-7; 11 nucleotides match TRBD2. J was trimmed by 4 bases and V by 4 bases; bases with no gene match: 6. From germline, CDR1 is MGHDK and CDR2 SYGVNS. The CDR3 consists of 15 residues. DNA of the CDR3: TGTGCCAGCAGTGCCCTAGCGGGAGGTGGGTACGAGCAGTACTTC. The encoded protein is CASSALAGGGYEQYF.

The V gene is TRBV29-1, the J gene TRBJ2-7; 11 bases align to TRBD1. The CDR3 runs to 14 residues. V was pared by 4 bases and J by 1 base, with 3 bases of the junction left unmatched. Germline V gives CDR1 SQVTM, CDR2 ANQGSEA. CDR3: CSVGGQGASYEQYF. CDR3 DNA sequence: TGCAGCGTTGGAGGACAGGGGGCATCCTACGAGCAGTACTTC.

CDR3 loop: CATSDPGRTEAFF. As DNA, the CDR3 is TGTGCCACCAGTGACCCTGGTCGGACTGAAGCTTTCTTT. The genes are TRBV24-1 and TRBJ1-1; no clear D gene. CDR1 is KGHDR, CDR2 SFDVKD, per germline. The V and J ends lost 4 bases and 5 bases respectively, with 10 bases between them. The CDR3 runs to 13 residues.

This chain joins TRBV2 and TRBJ2-3; TRBD2 aligns across 9 bases. CDR1 is SNHLY and CDR2 is FYNNEI in the germline V gene. The CDR3 is 15 amino acids. The V gene end was trimmed by 7 bases and the J gene end by 1 base; junction bases not matched to a gene: 6. The CDR3 sequence: CASNLAGLRTDTQYF. The CDR3, as DNA: TGTGCCAGCAACCTAGCGGGGCTACGCACAGATACGCAGTATTTT.

The J gene is TRBJ1-2, the V gene TRBV29-1; 7 nucleotides agree with TRBD1. CDR1 and CDR2 (germline): SQVTM, ANQGSEA. V lost 2 bases, J lost 6 bases, and 3 bases stayed unmatched. This CDR3 comprises 12 residues. The CDR3 protein is CSVENQGDGYTF. DNA of the CDR3: TGCAGCGTTGAAAACCAGGGGGATGGCTACACCTTC.

The V and J genes are TRBV6-2 or TRBV6-3 and TRBJ2-7; D could derive from TRBD1 or TRBD2 (5 bases each). V was trimmed by 6 bases and J by 2 bases, leaving 17 bases between them. The CDR3 length is 15 residues. Per the germline V gene, CDR1 is MNHEY and CDR2 is SVGEGT. The CDR3 region is CASSPRDGVPYEQYF. DNA of the CDR3: TGTGCCAGCAGCCCCCGGGACGGAGTGCCCTACGAGCAGTACTTC.

As concerns this clonotype: Since a much larger clone is just one base distant, this may be a read error. The rearrangement joins TRBV12-3 or TRBV12-4 to TRBJ2-1; D gene ambiguous. The CDR3 sequence is 12 residues long. CDR3 nucleotide sequence: TGTGCCAGCAGTCCAACGAACAATGAGCAGTCCTTC. This gives the protein CASSPTNNEQSF.

This chain joins TRBV27 and TRBJ1-6; maybe TRBD1 (5 bases). Between the trimmed V and J ends, which lost 5 bases and 7 bases, there was a span of 12 bases. CDR3 length equals 14 residues. Per germline, CDR1 MNHEY and CDR2 SMNVEV (reference sequence). CDR3 region: CASSHDRQNSPLHF. CDR3 bases: TGTGCCAGCAGTCACGACAGACAAAATTCACCCCTCCACTTT.

Many counts were recorded for this clonotype. This chain joins TRBV20-1 and TRBJ1-2; D unresolved. The CDR3 runs 15 residues. Trimming pared 3 bases from V and 3 bases from J, leaving 17 bases between. CDR1 and CDR2 (germline): DFQATT, SNEGSKA (reference sequence). The CDR3 reads CSARSLGSNDYGYTF. The CDR3 DNA follows: TGCAGTGCTAGGTCTCTGGGGAGCAATGACTATGGCTACACCTTC.

The chain links TRBV12-3 or TRBV12-4 to TRBJ1-1; TRBD1 might be the D (5 bases). The CDR3 extends over 15 amino acids. V was cut by 3 bases and J by 1 base, with 12 bases left in between. In nucleotides, the CDR3 is TGTGCCAGCAGTTTGGTCGGGGGGAGGAACACTGAAGCTTTCTTT. It yields the protein CASSLVGGRNTEAFF.

This clonotype was seen many times. CDR3 nucleotide sequence: TGTGCCAGCAGCTTATATGGGGAAAACACTGAAGCTTTCTTT. Its protein product is CASSLYGENTEAFF. The J gene is TRBJ1-1, the V gene TRBV7-9; D not resolved. CDR1 is SEHNR, CDR2 FQNEAQ, per germline (reference sequence). The CDR3 loop spans 14 amino acids. The V gene lost 2 bases and the J gene lost 2 bases, with 9 bases spanning the gap.

The V and J genes are TRBV24-1 and TRBJ1-5; possibly TRBD1 for D (6 bases). Germline V lookup: CDR1 KGHDR, CDR2 SFDVKD. This CDR3 is 14 amino acids long. V lost 6 bases and J lost 3, with 11 bases in between. Here the CDR3 reads CATSLRGYNQPQHF. Written as DNA, the CDR3 is TGTGCCACCAGTTTAAGGGGGTACAATCAGCCCCAGCATTTT.

V usage is TRBV30 and J usage is TRBJ2-5; 7 nucleotides line up with TRBD1. Trimming removed 3 bases from V and 7 bases from J; junction bases left unmatched: 23. CDR3 size: 18 residues. Per germline, CDR1 GTSNPN and CDR2 SVGIG (reference sequence). CDR3 DNA sequence: TGTGCCTGGAGATCTGAAGGGGGCGCGTCCTTCCTCCTGGGGACCCAGTACTTC. This encodes CAWRSEGGASFLLGTQYF.